The rows below give T cell receptor beta chains drawn from one sample of a study of blood T cell repertoires in COVID-19. Sequencing used immunoSEQ multiplex PCR; TCRdb keeps in-frame clones, though not all of them. There are 35,000 to 40,000 clones in the sample; around 81% occur only once, and 4.8% lies in the top ten. The sample consisted of peripheral blood. These receptors all come from a man aged 50-59 years with active COVID-19. Both conserved end residues are part of each CDR3. The D gene is left open where the match is weak. Expanded clones get a size class; other rows say once, few or many, or leave the size out.

D gene: .; J gene: TRBJ1-2; V gene: TRBV5-4; clone size: .; CDR3 DNA: TGTGCCAGCAGCTTGGTGCAGGGCGAAAGGGGCTACACCTTC; CDR3 protein: CASSLVQGERGYTF
D gene: .; J gene: TRBJ2-2; V gene: TRBV5-1; clone size: .; CDR3 DNA: TGCGCCAGCAGCTTGGTAGACCGGGGGAGCGCGAACACCGGGGAGCTGTTTTTT; CDR3 protein: CASSLVDRGSANTGELFF
D gene: .; J gene: TRBJ2-1; V gene: TRBV7-9; clone size: .; CDR3 DNA: TGTGCCAGCAGCTTAGAAGCACTGTACAATGAGCAGTTCTTC; CDR3 protein: CASSLEALYNEQFF
D gene: TRBD1; J gene: TRBJ1-5; V gene: TRBV6-6; clone size: once; CDR3 DNA: TGTGCCAGCAGTCCCGGACAGGTAGGGGAGCCCCAGCATTTT; CDR3 protein: CASSPGQVGEPQHF
D gene: .; J gene: TRBJ2-5; V gene: TRBV11-2; clone size: .; CDR3 DNA: TGTGCCAGCAGCAAGGACAGATATATCCAAGAGACCCAGTACTTC; CDR3 protein: CASSKDRYIQETQYF
D gene: .; J gene: TRBJ2-5; V gene: TRBV5-8; clone size: few; CDR3 DNA: TGTGCCAGCAGCTTGTCGTCGTCCGGGGGTGAGACCCAGTACTTC; CDR3 protein: CASSLSSSGGETQYF
D gene: TRBD1; J gene: TRBJ2-3; V gene: TRBV5-1; clone size: once; CDR3 DNA: TGCGCCAGCAGCTTGGGGCAGGGGGCAGGAGATACGCAGTATTTT; CDR3 protein: CASSLGQGAGDTQYF
D gene: TRBD1; J gene: TRBJ2-1; V gene: TRBV7-6; clone size: .; CDR3 DNA: TGTGCCAGCAGAGCCCAAACCGGGACAGGGTTCAATGAGCAGTTCTTC; CDR3 protein: CASRAQTGTGFNEQFF
D gene: TRBD1; J gene: TRBJ1-3; V gene: TRBV5-6; clone size: .; CDR3 DNA: TGTGCCAGCAGCAACGGACAGGGCCACTCTGGAAACACCATATATTTT; CDR3 protein: CASSNGQGHSGNTIYF
D gene: .; J gene: TRBJ2-1; V gene: TRBV24-1; clone size: .; CDR3 DNA: TGTGCCACCAGTGATTTGGAGGGCAATGAGCAGTTCTTC; CDR3 protein: CATSDLEGNEQFF
D gene: .; J gene: TRBJ1-3; V gene: TRBV19; clone size: once; CDR3 DNA: TGTGCCAGTAGTATAGACGGGAGCTCTGGAAACACCATATATTTT; CDR3 protein: CASSIDGSSGNTIYF
D gene: .; J gene: TRBJ1-2; V gene: TRBV9; clone size: .; CDR3 DNA: TGTGCCAGCAGCCCCAGGGGCCTCCAGAACCATCTGGGCTACACCTTC; CDR3 protein: CASSPRGLQNHLGYTF
D gene: .; J gene: TRBJ1-6; V gene: TRBV4-3; clone size: .; CDR3 DNA: TGCGCCAGCAGCCAAGACGCCAGCTCCTATAATTCACCCCTCCACTTT; CDR3 protein: CASSQDASSYNSPLHF
D gene: TRBD2; J gene: TRBJ2-1; V gene: TRBV4-3; clone size: few; CDR3 DNA: TGCGCCAGCAGCCAAGGTTCGAGCGGGGGTTCCGAGAATGAGCAGTTCTTC; CDR3 protein: CASSQGSSGGSENEQFF